This T cell receptor beta chain was captured by sequencing in a study of cytotoxic CD8 clonotypes in ibrutinib-treated CLL (dated by TCRdb to about 2021). Broadly, across the study: The cohort included roughly 15 treatment-naive and some twelve relapsed/refractory patients; 17 to 18 were IGHV unmutated. Partial responses were observed in roughly 25 patients and complete responses in 2; after a median follow-up of roughly 72 months, remission was maintained in around 14 patients and progression was observed in approximately 12. Samples at response were collected after a median of roughly twelve months of treatment, with a range of about 6 to 36 months. An average of about 250,000 productive templates and around 100,000 productive rearrangements was obtained per sample. Of the roughly 90 people in the trial, approximately 26 had longitudinal samples available. Cryopreserved peripheral blood mononuclear cells were obtained before treatment, at response, and at either sustained remission or disease progression. All remission and progressive disease samples were collected while patients were still receiving ibrutinib. Results the study describes overall, beyond this receptor: An increase in clonality was observed at ibrutinib response, with clonality remaining stable during sustained remission and falling back toward baseline at progression. Public clonotypes were rare and either contracted or stayed stable during treatment, and the rise in clonality at ibrutinib response reflected the expansion of private clonotypes. Baseline clonality exceeded that of age-matched healthy donors and correlated strongly with circulating CD8+ T-cell counts. Sampling times were not matched between patients in sustained remission and patients whose disease was progressing, and lymph node repertoires were not examined.

Based on the germline V gene, the CDR1 and CDR2 sequences are LGHNA and YSLEER. Germline trimming: 4 bases from V, 5 bases from J; junction bases outside gene matches: 4. The CDR3 starts with the cysteine, ends with the phenylalanine, and has 14 residues. Of the read, only the CDR3 DNA is kept; its 42 bases are in frame from base 1. Sample time point, as interpreted from the label and publication: about 11 months on ibrutinib. For TCR beta library preparation, approximately 2.2 micrograms of genomic DNA were isolated from cryopreserved PBMCs. Longitudinal blood samples from CLL patients on ibrutinib monotherapy were analyzed using high-throughput TCR beta sequencing. The patients took part in an open-label, single-center phase 2 trial of ibrutinib monotherapy. A MiSeq instrument was used for deep resolution sequencing, which targeted depths ranging from 1 in 1 million up to 1 in 200,000 T cells, with coverage averaging 10x for each clonotype. The immunoSEQ hsTCRB Kit was used to generate TCR beta libraries. From the authors' description of their analysis: The data were analyzed with ImmunoSEQ Analyzer and ImmunoSEQ Data Assistant, and V, D and J gene assignments followed IMGT definitions. Clonality was computed as one minus normalized Shannon entropy of productive rearrangement frequencies, ranging from 0 to 1. Only overrepresented clonotypes making up at least 0.05% of the repertoire of each patient were included in the public clonotype analysis. Some 13 repertoires from age-matched healthy donors, obtained from immuneACCESS, served as clonality controls. TCRdb limited this immuneACCESS table to in-frame rearrangements with V and J called. A share of clones is missing; checked studies link under half to unresolved V genes, and the rest is unexplained. From that table come the V and J calls and clone size; the DNA was used to work out D and trimming. This sample comprises 60,000 to 75,000 clones, 90% of them detected only once. Clones ranked in the top ten supply under 4% of the sample.

On this clone itself: This receptor's antigen is unknown. The record has no base qualities; no much larger clone is one base away.

The material sequenced was PBMCs, taken after 12 months of ibrutinib treatment. The chain uses TRBV4-3 and TRBJ2-7; 11 bases in the middle match TRBD2. This TCR derives from a human donor with chronic lymphocytic leukemia. The CDR3 region: CASSPLAGVDEQYF. The sequence in DNA is TGCGCCAGCAGCCCACTAGCGGGAGTTGACGAGCAGTACTTC.